This T cell receptor (beta chain) was recorded in a study of control samples from healthy donors and cancer patients. Some clones are missing from TCRdb's copy, which holds only in-frame ones; the method was immunoSEQ multiplex PCR. The table includes about 180,000 clones, more than 90% detected once. CDR3 size: 14 residues. The germline CDR1 and CDR2 sequences are MDHEN and SYDVKM. Between the trimmed V and J ends, which lost 6 bases and 6 bases, there was a span of 15 bases. This clone came up once. Material for sequencing was blood. The receptor's source is a man under 40 in good health. The chain carries TRBV28 and TRBJ1-5; unclear D gene. The CDR3 DNA follows: TGTGCCAGCAGACCACCCGGGAACGGTCAGCCCCAGCATTTT. This gives the protein CASRPPGNGQPQHF.